Listed below are T cell receptor beta chains from one sample, sequenced in a study of T-cell memory formation after mild COVID-19. A single record per CDR3 protein comes from TCRdb applying MiXCR to the 5' RACE reads. Of 470,000 or so distinct CDR3 sequences in the sample, roughly 18% were seen once. Source material: PBMCs or a T cell subset sorted from them (not recorded which). The receptors shown here come from a man aged 18 to 29 who had mild COVID-19 (a few samples of this study predate the infection). Cell type and time point are not known. The CDR3 runs from the conserved cysteine through the conserved F or W. Fields, in order: V gene, J gene, CDR3 protein.

>TRBV27|TRBJ2-1
CASSPKGLADFGEQFF
>TRBV7-2|TRBJ1-1
CASSLAGAGGRSTEAFF
>TRBV12-3/TRBV12-4|TRBJ1-1
CASSHGSEAFF
>TRBV7-9|TRBJ2-5
CASSPLGLRFQETQYF
>TRBV21-1|TRBJ1-5
CASSTRDRDQPQHF
>TRBV14|TRBJ2-7
CASSHPLAGGRDEQYF
>TRBV18|TRBJ2-7
CASSPVNHEQYF
>TRBV5-1|TRBJ1-2
CASSVPGSSGYTF
>TRBV11-2|TRBJ2-1
CASRRVPYNEQFF
>TRBV5-1|TRBJ2-3
CASSLARDKGTDTQYF
>TRBV4-2|TRBJ2-1
CASSQEGAGKSYNEQFF
>TRBV5-1|TRBJ1-1
CASRDRAMNTEAFF
>TRBV20-1|TRBJ1-3
CSARPNTQGPVSGNTIYF
>TRBV20-1|TRBJ2-1
CSARDRAGGYNEQFF